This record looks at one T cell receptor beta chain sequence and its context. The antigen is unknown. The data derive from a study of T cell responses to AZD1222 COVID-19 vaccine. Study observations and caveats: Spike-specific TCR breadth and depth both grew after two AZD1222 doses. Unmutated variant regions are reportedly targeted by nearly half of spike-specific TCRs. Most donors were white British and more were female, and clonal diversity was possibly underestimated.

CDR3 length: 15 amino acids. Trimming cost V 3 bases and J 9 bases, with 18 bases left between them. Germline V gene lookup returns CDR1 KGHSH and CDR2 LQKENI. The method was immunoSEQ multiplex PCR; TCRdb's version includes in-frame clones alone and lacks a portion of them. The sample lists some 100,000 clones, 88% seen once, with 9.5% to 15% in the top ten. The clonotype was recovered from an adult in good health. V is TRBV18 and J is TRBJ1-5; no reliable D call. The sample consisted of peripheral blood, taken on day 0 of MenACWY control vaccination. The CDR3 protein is CASSPEDRRGRPQHF. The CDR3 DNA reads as TGTGCCAGCTCACCCGAGGACCGACGCGGGAGGCCCCAGCATTTT.